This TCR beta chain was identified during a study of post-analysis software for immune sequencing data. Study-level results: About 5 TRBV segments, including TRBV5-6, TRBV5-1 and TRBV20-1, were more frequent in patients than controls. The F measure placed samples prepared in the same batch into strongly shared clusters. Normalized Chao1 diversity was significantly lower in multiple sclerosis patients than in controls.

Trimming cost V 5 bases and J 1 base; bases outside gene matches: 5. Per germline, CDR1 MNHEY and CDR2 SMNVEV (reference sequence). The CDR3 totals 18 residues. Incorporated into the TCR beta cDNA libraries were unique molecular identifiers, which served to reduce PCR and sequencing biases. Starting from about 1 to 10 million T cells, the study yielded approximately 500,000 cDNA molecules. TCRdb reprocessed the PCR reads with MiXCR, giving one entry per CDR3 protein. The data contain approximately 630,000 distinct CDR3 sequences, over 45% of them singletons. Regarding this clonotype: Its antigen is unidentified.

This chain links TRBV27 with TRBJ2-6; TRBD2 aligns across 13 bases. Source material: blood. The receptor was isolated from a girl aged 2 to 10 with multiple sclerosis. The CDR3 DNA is TGTGCCAGCAGTCTCGGACTAGCGGGAGAGTCTGGGGCCAACGTCCTGACTTTC. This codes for CASSLGLAGESGANVLTF.